This T cell receptor (beta chain) came from a study of OX40 agonist ivuxolimab in advanced cancers. Study summary: The group had a mean age of 60 years, ranged from roughly 20 to 80, and was approximately 81% male.

Germline loops: CDR1 SGHRS, CDR2 YFSETQ. V lost 0 bases and J 2 bases, leaving 9 bases between the germline ends. The length of the CDR3 is 14 residues. The repertoire was sequenced with immunoSEQ multiplex PCR; TCRdb's copy has only in-frame clones and lacks some. The repertoire holds roughly 50,000 clones, with 70% to 90% as singletons. General study points: The authors also found low normalized T-cell clonal expansion in some nonresponders.

On this clone itself: Its specificity is not known.

Sequenced here: CD4+ or CD8+ T cells sorted from blood, sampled in a trial of the OX40 agonist ivuxolimab. This receptor was obtained from an adult with an advanced solid tumor such as melanoma, head and neck, liver or kidney cancer. The chain carries TRBV5-1 and TRBJ2-7; the D gene could be TRBD1 or TRBD2 (5 bases each). Here the CDR3 reads CASSLDPGPYEQYF. The CDR3 DNA reads TGCGCCAGCAGCTTGGACCCGGGGCCCTACGAGCAGTACTTC.